This paragraph covers one T cell receptor (beta chain) sequence. The CDR3 extends over 16 amino acids. Germline CDR1 and CDR2: SGHTA and FQGNSA. V gave up 5 bases and J gave up 3 bases; unmatched junction bases: 12. This specimen belongs to a study of OX40 agonist ivuxolimab in advanced cancers. Looking at the study overall: Dose-escalation patients had hepatocellular carcinoma, melanoma, renal cell or head and neck cancer.

This table comes from immunoSEQ multiplex PCR, and its TCRdb copy is limited to in-frame clones, with some not included. The repertoire consists of approximately 81,000 clones, with 90% to 95% occurring once and the leading ten covering 14%. The J gene is TRBJ2-5, the V gene TRBV7-2, with 7 bases fitting TRBD2. This receptor was taken from an adult with an advanced solid tumor such as melanoma, head and neck, liver or kidney cancer. This specimen was CD4+ or CD8+ T cells sorted from blood, taken in a trial of the OX40 agonist ivuxolimab. CDR3 bases: TGTGCCAGCAGCCCCTTGGGTGCTAGCGGAAAAGAGACCCAGTACTTC. As protein: CASSPLGASGKETQYF.